The source of this T cell receptor beta chain is a study of blood T cell repertoires in COVID-19. Per the original methods: By means of reference gene primer amplification, nucleated cell counts were estimated. Repertoires were generated with immunoSEQ multiplex PCR, while TCRdb's copy carries only in-frame clones and drops some. The V and J calls and the clone size are those of that table, but D and trimming were determined from the DNA. In the table there are fewer than 250,000 clones, about 80% of which are singletons. This clone has only a few counts. The V end was cut by 4 bases, the J end by 10 bases, with 20 bases between. From germline, CDR1 is SGHRS and CDR2 YFSETQ. The CDR3 consists of 15 residues.

Sample: peripheral blood. The V gene is TRBV5-1, the J gene TRBJ2-2; perhaps TRBD1 as D (6 bases). The sequence was collected from a woman older than 75 with acute or convalescent COVID-19. CDR3 sequence: CASSPGDLEVTELFF. DNA for the CDR3: TGCGCCAGCAGCCCAGGGGATCTGGAAGTTACGGAGCTGTTTTTT. The whole variable domain, remainder taken from reference TRBV5-1 and TRBJ2-2, is KAGVTQTPRYLIKTRGQQVTLSCSPISGHRSVSWYQQTPGQGLQFLFEYFSETQRNKGNFPGRFSGRQFSNSRSEMNVSTLELGDSALYLCASSPGDLEVTELFFGEGSRLTVL.